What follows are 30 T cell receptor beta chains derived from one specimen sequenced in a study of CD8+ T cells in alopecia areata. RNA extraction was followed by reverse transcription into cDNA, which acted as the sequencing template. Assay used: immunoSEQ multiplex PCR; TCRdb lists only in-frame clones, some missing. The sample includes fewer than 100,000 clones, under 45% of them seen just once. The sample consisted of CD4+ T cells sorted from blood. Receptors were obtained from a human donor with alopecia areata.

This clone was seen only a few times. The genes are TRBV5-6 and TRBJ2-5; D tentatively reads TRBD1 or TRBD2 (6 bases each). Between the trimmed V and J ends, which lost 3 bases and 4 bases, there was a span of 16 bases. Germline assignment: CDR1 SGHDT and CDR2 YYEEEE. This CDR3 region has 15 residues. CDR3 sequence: CASSWRELGGETQYF. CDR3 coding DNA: TGTGCCAGCAGCTGGAGGGAGCTAGGGGGAGAGACCCAGTACTTC.

The CDR3: CASSLYGDTGELFF. In nucleotides, the CDR3 is TGTGCCAGCAGCTTATACGGGGATACCGGGGAGCTGTTTTTT. The chain is built from TRBV11-3 and TRBJ2-2; D perhaps matches TRBD2 (5 bases). The CDR3 is made up of 14 amino acids. Germline values: CDR1 SGHNT, CDR2 YENEEA. The V gene lost 2 bases and the J gene lost 5 bases, with 9 bases spanning the gap.

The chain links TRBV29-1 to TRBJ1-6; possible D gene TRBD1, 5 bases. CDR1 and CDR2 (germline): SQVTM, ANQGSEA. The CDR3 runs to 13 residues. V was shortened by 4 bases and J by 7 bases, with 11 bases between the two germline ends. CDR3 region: CSVVDRANSPLHF. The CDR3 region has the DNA TGCAGCGTTGTTGACAGAGCAAATTCACCCCTCCACTTT.

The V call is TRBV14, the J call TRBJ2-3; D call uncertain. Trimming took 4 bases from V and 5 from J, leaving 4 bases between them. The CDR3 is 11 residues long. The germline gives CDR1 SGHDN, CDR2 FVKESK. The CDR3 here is CASSLGDTQYF. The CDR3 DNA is TGTGCCAGCAGCCTAGGAGATACGCAGTATTTT.

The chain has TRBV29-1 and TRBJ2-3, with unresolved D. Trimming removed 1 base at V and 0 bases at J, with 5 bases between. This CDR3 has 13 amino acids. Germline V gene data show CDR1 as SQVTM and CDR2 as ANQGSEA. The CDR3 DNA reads TGCAGCGTTGAAGTCCGTAGCACAGATACGCAGTATTTT. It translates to CSVEVRSTDTQYF.

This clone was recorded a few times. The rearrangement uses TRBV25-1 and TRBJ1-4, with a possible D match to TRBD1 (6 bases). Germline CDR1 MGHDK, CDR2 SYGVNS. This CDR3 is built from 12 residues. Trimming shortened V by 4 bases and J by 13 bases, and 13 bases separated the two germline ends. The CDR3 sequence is CASSVQQGGLFF. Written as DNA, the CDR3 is TGTGCCAGCAGTGTTCAACAGGGAGGACTGTTTTTT. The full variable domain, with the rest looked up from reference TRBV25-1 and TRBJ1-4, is EADIYQTPRYLVIGTGKKITLECSQTMGHDKMYWYQQDPGMELHLIHYSYGVNSTEKGDLSSESTVSRIRTEHFPLTLESARPSHTSQYLCASSVQQGGLFFGSGTQLSVL.

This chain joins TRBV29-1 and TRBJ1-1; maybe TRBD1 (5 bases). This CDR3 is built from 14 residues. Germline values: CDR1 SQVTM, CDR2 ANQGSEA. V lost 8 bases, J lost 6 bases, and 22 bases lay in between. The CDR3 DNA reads TGCAGCATCACCACAGTTGCAGGGTATGCTGAAGCTTTCTTT. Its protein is CSITTVAGYAEAFF.

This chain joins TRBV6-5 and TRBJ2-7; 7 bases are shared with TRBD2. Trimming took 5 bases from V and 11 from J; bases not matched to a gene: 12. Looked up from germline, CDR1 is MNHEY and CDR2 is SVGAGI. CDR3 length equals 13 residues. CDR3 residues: CASSPFVAGIEYF. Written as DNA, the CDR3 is TGTGCCAGCAGTCCCTTCGTAGCGGGTATCGAGTACTTC.

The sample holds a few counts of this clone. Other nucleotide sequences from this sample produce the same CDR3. This chain's CDR3 is CSVEQGASDTQYF. In DNA form, the CDR3 reads TGCAGCGTTGAGCAGGGGGCCTCAGATACGCAGTATTTT. The rearrangement links TRBV29-1 to TRBJ2-3; 8 nucleotides match TRBD1. Germline CDR1 is SQVTM and CDR2 is ANQGSEA. V shed 3 bases and J 4 bases; nucleotides not matched to a gene: 3. This CDR3 region has 13 residues.

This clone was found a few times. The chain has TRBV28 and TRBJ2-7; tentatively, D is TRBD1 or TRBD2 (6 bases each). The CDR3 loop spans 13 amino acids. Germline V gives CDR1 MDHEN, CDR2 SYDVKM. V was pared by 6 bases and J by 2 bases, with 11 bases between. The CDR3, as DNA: TGTGCCAGCAGGCGCGGGACAACCTACGAGCAGTACTTC. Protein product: CASRRGTTYEQYF.

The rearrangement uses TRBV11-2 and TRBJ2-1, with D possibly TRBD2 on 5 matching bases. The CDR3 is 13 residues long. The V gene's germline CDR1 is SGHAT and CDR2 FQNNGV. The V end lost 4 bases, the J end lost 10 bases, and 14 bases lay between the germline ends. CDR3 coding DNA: TGTGCCAGCAGCTCACGGACTCAGAACGAGCAGTTCTTC. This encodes CASSSRTQNEQFF.

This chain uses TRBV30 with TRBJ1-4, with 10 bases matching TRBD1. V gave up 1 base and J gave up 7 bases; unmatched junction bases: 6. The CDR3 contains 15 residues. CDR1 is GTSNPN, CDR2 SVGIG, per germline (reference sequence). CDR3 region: CAWSGTGGEGEKLFF. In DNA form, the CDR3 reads TGTGCCTGGAGTGGGACAGGGGGTGAAGGTGAAAAACTGTTTTTT.

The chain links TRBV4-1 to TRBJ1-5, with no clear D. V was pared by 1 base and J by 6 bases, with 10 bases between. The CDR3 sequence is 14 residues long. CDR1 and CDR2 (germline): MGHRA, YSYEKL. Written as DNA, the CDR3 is TGCGCCAGCAGCCAAGTTGTTCGGTTTCAGCCCCAGCATTTT. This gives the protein CASSQVVRFQPQHF.

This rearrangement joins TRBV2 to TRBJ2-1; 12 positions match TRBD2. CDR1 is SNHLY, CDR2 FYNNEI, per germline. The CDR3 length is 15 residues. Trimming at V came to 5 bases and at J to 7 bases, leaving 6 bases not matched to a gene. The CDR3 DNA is TGTGCCAGCAGTTTCGGACTAGCGGGGTTGAATGAGCAGTTCTTC. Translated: CASSFGLAGLNEQFF.

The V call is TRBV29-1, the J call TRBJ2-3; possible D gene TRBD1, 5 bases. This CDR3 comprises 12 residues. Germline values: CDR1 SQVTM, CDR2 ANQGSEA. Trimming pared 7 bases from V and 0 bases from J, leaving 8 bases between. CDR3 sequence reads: CSDRTSTDTQYF. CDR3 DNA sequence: TGCAGCGACCGGACAAGCACAGATACGCAGTATTTT.

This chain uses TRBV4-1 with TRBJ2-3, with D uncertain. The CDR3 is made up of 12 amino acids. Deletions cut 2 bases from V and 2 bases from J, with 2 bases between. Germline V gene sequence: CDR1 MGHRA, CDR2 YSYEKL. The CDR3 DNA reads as TGCGCCAGCAGCCAACTCACAGATACGCAGTATTTT. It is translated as CASSQLTDTQYF.

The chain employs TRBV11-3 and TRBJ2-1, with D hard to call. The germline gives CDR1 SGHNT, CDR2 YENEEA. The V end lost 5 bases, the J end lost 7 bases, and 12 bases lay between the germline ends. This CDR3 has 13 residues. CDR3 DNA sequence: TGTGCCAGCAGCCGTTTGAATTGGAATGAGCAGTTCTTC. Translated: CASSRLNWNEQFF.

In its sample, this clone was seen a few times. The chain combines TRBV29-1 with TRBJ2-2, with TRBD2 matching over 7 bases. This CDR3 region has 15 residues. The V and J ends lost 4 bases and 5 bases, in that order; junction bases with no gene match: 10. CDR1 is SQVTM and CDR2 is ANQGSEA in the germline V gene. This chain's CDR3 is CSVARSGGPTGELFF. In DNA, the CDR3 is TGCAGCGTTGCGAGGTCGGGGGGTCCTACCGGGGAGCTGTTTTTT.

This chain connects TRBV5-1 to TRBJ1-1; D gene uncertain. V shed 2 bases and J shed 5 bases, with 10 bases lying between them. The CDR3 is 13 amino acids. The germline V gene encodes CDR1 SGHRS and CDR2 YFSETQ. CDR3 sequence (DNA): TGCGCCAGCAGCTTAGGGCCAGGTACTGAAGCTTTCTTT. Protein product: CASSLGPGTEAFF.

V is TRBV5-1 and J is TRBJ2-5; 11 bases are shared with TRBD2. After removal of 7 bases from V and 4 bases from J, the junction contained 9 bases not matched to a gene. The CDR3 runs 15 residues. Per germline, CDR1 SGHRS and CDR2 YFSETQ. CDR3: CASSEASGGPETQYF. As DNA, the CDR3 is TGCGCCAGCTCGGAGGCTAGCGGGGGGCCAGAGACCCAGTACTTC.

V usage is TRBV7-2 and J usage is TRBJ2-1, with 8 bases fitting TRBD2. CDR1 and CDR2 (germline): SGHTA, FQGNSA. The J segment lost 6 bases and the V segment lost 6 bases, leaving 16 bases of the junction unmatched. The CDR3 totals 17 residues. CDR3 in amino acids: CASRSIAGPWDANEQFF. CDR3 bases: TGTGCCAGCAGGAGTATAGCGGGACCCTGGGACGCCAATGAGCAGTTCTTC.

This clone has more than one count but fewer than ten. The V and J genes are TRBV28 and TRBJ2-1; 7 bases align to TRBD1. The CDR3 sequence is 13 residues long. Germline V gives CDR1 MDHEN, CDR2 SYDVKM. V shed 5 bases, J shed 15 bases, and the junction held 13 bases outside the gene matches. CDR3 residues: CASSPPGQRTGFF. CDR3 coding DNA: TGTGCCAGCAGTCCCCCGGGACAGCGTACGGGGTTCTTC.

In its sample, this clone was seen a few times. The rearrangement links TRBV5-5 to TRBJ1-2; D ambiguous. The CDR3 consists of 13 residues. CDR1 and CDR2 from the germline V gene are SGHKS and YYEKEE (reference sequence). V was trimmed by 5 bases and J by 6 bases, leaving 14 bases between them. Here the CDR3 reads CASSFPGGNGYTF. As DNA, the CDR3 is TGTGCCAGCAGTTTCCCCGGAGGGAATGGCTACACCTTC.

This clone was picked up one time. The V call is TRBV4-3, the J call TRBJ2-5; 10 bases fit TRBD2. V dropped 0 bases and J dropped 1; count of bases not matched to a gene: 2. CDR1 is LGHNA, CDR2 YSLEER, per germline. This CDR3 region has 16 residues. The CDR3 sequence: CASSQDSGRAQETQYF. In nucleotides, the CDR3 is TGCGCCAGCAGCCAAGACAGCGGGAGGGCCCAAGAGACCCAGTACTTC.

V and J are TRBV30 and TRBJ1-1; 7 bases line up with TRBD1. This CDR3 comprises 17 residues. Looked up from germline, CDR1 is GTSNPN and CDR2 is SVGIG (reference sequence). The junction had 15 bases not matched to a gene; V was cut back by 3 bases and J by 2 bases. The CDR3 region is CAWRTGQANLPNTEAFF. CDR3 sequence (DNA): TGTGCCTGGAGGACCGGACAGGCGAATCTACCAAACACTGAAGCTTTCTTT.

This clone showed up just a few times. The CDR3 sequence: CSVGTNRNQPQHF. Here the CDR3 DNA reads TGCAGCGTTGGGACAAATCGCAATCAGCCCCAGCATTTT. V is TRBV29-1 and J is TRBJ1-5; D is possibly TRBD1 (5 bases). The ends were cut back, 4 bases at V and 2 bases at J, with 9 bases in the middle. Germline values: CDR1 SQVTM, CDR2 ANQGSEA. The CDR3 is 13 residues long.

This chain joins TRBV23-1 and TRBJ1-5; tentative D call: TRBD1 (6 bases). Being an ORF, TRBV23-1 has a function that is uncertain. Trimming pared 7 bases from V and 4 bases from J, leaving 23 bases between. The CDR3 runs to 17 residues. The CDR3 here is CASKIPGHSTSNQPQHF. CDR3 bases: TGCGCCAGCAAAATACCGGGACACTCAACTTCTAATCAGCCCCAGCATTTT.

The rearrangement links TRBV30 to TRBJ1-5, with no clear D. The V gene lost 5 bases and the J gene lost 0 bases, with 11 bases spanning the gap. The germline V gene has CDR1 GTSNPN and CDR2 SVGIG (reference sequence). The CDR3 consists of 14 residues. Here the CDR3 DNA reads TGTGCCTGGGGCCCGGGCCTTAGCAATCAGCCCCAGCATTTT. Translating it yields CAWGPGLSNQPQHF.

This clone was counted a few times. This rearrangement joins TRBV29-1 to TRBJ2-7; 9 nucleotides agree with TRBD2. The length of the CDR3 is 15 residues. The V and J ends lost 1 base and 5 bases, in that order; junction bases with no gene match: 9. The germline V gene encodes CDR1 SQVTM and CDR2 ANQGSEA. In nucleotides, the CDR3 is TGCAGCGTTGAAGGGTTAGCGGGAGAACTTAACGAGCAGTACTTC. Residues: CSVEGLAGELNEQYF.

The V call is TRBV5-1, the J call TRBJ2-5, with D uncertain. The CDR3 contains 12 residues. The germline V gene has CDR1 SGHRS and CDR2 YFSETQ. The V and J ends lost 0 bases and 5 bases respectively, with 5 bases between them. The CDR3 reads CASSLDRETQYF. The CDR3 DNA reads TGCGCCAGCAGCTTGGATCGGGAGACCCAGTACTTC.